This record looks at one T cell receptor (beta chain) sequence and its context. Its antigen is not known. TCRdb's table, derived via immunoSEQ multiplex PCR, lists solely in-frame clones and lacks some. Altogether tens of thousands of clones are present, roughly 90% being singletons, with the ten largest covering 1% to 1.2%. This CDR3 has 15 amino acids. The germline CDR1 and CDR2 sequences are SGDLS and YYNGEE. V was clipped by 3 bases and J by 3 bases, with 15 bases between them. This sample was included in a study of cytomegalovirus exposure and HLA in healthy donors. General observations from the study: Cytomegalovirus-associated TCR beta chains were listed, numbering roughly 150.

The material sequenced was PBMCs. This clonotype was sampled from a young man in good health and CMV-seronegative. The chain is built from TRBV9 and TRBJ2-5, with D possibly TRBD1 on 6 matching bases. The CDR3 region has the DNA TGTGCCAGCAGCGCGCGGCCCCGGACAGAAGAGACCCAGTACTTC. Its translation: CASSARPRTEETQYF.